This T cell receptor (beta chain) comes out of a study of T cell changes during pregnancy in multiple sclerosis. The table came from immunoSEQ multiplex PCR; TCRdb's copy has only in-frame clones and leaves some out. This repertoire shows 65,000 to 95,000 clones, about 91% found once; its top ten account for about 1.9%. Germline values: CDR1 MNHEY, CDR2 SMNVEV (reference sequence). The CDR3 spans 17 residues. V shed 6 bases, J shed 5 bases, and the junction held 17 bases outside the gene matches. The sample here was peripheral blood, taken before pregnancy. The TCR originated in a female donor with multiple sclerosis, enrolled in a pregnancy study. The chain links TRBV27 to TRBJ1-2; 8 bases match TRBD1. Here the CDR3 DNA reads TGTGCCAGCAGCCCAGACGACAGGGGACCATCTTTTTATGGCTACACCTTC. As protein: CASSPDDRGPSFYGYTF.